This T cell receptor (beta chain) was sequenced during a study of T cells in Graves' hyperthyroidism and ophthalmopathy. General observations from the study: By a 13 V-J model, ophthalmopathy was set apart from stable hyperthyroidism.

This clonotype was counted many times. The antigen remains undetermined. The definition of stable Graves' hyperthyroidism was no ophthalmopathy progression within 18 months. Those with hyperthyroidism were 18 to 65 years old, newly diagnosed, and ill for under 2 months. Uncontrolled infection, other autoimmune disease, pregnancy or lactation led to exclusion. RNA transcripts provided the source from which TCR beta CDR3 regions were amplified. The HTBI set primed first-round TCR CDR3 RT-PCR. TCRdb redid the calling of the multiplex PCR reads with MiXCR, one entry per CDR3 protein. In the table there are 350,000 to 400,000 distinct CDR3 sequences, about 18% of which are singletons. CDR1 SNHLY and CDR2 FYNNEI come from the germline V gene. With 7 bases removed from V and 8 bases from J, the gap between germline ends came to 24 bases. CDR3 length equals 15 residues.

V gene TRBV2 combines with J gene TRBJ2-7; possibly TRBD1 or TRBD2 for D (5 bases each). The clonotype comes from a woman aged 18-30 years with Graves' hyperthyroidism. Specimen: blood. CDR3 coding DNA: TGTGCCAGCACAAGGGACCCAAGTCCCTCTACGAAGCAGTACTTC. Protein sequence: CASTRDPSPSTKQYF.